These 6 T cell receptor beta chains originate from one sample sequenced in a study of blood T cells in healthy people across ages. Together with a sample-barcoded 5' primer, a J-beta primer mix was included in a second PCR lasting 7 to 11 cycles. TCRdb reanalysed the 5' RACE reads using MiXCR and keeps one entry per CDR3 protein. Of roughly 1,800,000 distinct CDR3 sequences in the sample, approximately 50% are singletons; the top ten hold around 2.1%. What was sequenced was blood. These receptors were taken from a woman aged 40 to 50 in good health.

The chain employs TRBV7-2 and TRBJ1-6; 9 nucleotides match TRBD1. CDR1 and CDR2 (germline): SGHTA, FQGNSA. This CDR3 comprises 15 residues. The V segment lost 5 bases and the J segment 7 bases; nucleotides outside the gene matches: 6. The CDR3 protein is CASSMGTGLNSPLHF. The CDR3 region has the DNA TGTGCCAGCAGCATGGGGACAGGGTTAAATTCACCCCTCCACTTT.

The V call is TRBV28, the J call TRBJ2-7, with 11 bases aligning to TRBD2. The ends lost 6 bases at V and 9 bases at J; junction bases unmatched: 4. The CDR3 extends over 12 amino acids. Per germline, CDR1 MDHEN and CDR2 SYDVKM. The CDR3, as DNA: TGTGCCAGCAGCCCTACTAGCGGGGGGCAGTACTTC. Translated, it gives CASSPTSGGQYF.

V and J are TRBV25-1 and TRBJ1-2; D is unclear. V shed 5 bases and J shed 5 bases, with 9 bases lying between them. The CDR3 totals 12 residues. The germline V gene encodes CDR1 MGHDK and CDR2 SYGVNS. The CDR3 DNA follows: TGTGCCAGCAGTTTTAAGCTATATGGCTACACCTTC. Amino acids: CASSFKLYGYTF.

The J gene is TRBJ1-2, the V gene TRBV2; unclear D gene. V was pared by 0 bases and J by 0 bases, with 8 bases between. The V gene's germline CDR1 is SNHLY and CDR2 FYNNEI. The CDR3 runs 15 residues. The CDR3 loop is CASSEAESANYGYTF. As DNA, the CDR3 is TGTGCCAGCAGTGAAGCGGAAAGTGCTAACTATGGCTACACCTTC.

This sequence joins TRBV2 and TRBJ2-3; D remains ambiguous. This CDR3 contains 16 residues. The V and J ends lost 6 bases and 2 bases respectively, with 18 bases between them. Germline V gives CDR1 SNHLY, CDR2 FYNNEI. The CDR3 sequence: CASSRSRAALTDTQYF. CDR3 coding DNA: TGTGCCAGCAGCCGCAGCCGGGCTGCCCTCACAGATACGCAGTATTTT.

J is TRBJ2-3 and V is TRBV20-1, with a tentative D call TRBD1 (6 bases). The CDR3 is made up of 16 amino acids. The germline V gene encodes CDR1 DFQATT and CDR2 SNEGSKA (reference sequence). Between the trimmed V and J ends, which lost 5 bases and 1 base, there was a span of 19 bases. In DNA, the CDR3 is TGCAGTGCTGCCCTCTGGACAGCCCGGGGCACAGATACGCAGTATTTT. Amino acids: CSAALWTARGTDTQYF.